This T cell receptor (beta chain) was recovered during a study of OX40 agonist ivuxolimab in advanced cancers. Repertoires were generated with immunoSEQ multiplex PCR, while TCRdb's copy carries only in-frame clones and drops some. The table lists about 77,000 clones, 65% to 90% of them singletons. CDR3 length: 16 amino acids. The V gene's germline CDR1 is MNHNS and CDR2 SASEGT. V was pared by 4 bases and J by 0 bases, with 13 bases between. Sequencing used CD4+ or CD8+ T cells sorted from blood, obtained in a trial of the OX40 agonist ivuxolimab. V usage is TRBV6-1 and J usage is TRBJ1-5, with a weak D call TRBD1 (5 bases). This TCR was sampled from an adult with an advanced solid tumor such as melanoma, head and neck, liver or kidney cancer. The chain's CDR3 is CASSGQGGNSNQPQHF. In DNA form, the CDR3 reads TGTGCCAGCAGTGGCCAGGGTGGGAATAGCAATCAGCCCCAGCATTTT.